The 27 T cell receptor beta chains below were found in one sample sequenced in a study of early stage breast cancer tumors. Sequencing was performed with immunoSEQ multiplex PCR; in TCRdb, only in-frame clones are kept and a portion is missing. Counted here are roughly 57,000 clones, under 95% occurring once; the ten biggest clones make up 5%. The sequencing sample was made of blood. These receptors all stem from a person aged 70 to 85 with breast cancer.

The chain recombines TRBV28 with TRBJ1-1; 7 bases line up with TRBD1. In germline, CDR1 is MDHEN, CDR2 SYDVKM. The CDR3 has 13 residues. V lost 5 bases, J lost 6 bases, and 6 bases stayed unmatched. DNA of the CDR3: TGTGCCAGCAGTATCGACAGGGCCGCTGAAGCTTTCTTT. Its translation: CASSIDRAAEAFF.

This clone was observed a handful of times. This chain joins TRBV19 and TRBJ1-2; D is possibly TRBD1 (5 bases). Germline CDR1 is LNHDA and CDR2 is SQIVND (reference sequence). V was shortened by 3 bases and J by 6 bases, with 11 bases between the two germline ends. The CDR3 covers 13 residues. This CDR3 is CASSIRVEDGYTF. CDR3 in DNA: TGTGCCAGTAGTATCAGGGTAGAGGATGGCTACACCTTC.

This rearrangement joins TRBV19 to TRBJ1-6, with 7 bases lining up with TRBD1. The CDR3 runs 17 residues. Per germline, CDR1 LNHDA and CDR2 SQIVND (reference sequence). With V trimmed by 5 bases and J by 2 bases, 9 bases remained unmatched. The CDR3 DNA reads as TGTGCCAGTAGTGACACCGGACAGGTAGCCTATAATTCACCCCTCCACTTT. It specifies CASSDTGQVAYNSPLHF.

This chain links TRBV10-3 with TRBJ1-3, with D maybe TRBD1 (5 bases). The CDR3 has 15 amino acids. With 9 bases removed from V and 2 bases from J, the gap between germline ends came to 17 bases. Germline V gene data show CDR1 as ENHRY and CDR2 as SYGVKD. The CDR3 spells CAMWDGDYTGNTIYF. CDR3 DNA sequence: TGTGCCATGTGGGACGGGGACTACACTGGAAACACCATATATTTT.

J is TRBJ2-5 and V is TRBV18; TRBD2 is a possible D gene (5 bases). The germline V gene has CDR1 KGHSH and CDR2 LQKENI. Trimming stripped 5 bases from V and 2 bases from J, with 9 bases between. There are 13 residues in the CDR3. The CDR3 DNA follows: TGTGCCAGCTCAGACGAGGGTCAAGAGACCCAGTACTTC. Translating gives CASSDEGQETQYF.

The V call is TRBV25-1, the J call TRBJ1-1; no clear D. Germline V gene data show CDR1 as MGHDK and CDR2 as SYGVNS. Trimming took off 6 bases at V and 4 bases at J, with 3 bases between the two ends. CDR3 length: 10 amino acids. The CDR3 protein is CASRATEAFF. Written as DNA, the CDR3 is TGTGCCAGCAGGGCCACTGAAGCTTTCTTT.

The chain carries TRBV6-5 and TRBJ1-1; the D gene is possibly TRBD1 (5 bases). Trimming cost V 4 bases and J 3 bases, with 9 bases left between them. The length of the CDR3 is 13 residues. Germline V CDR1 and CDR2: MNHEY, SVGAGI. As DNA, the CDR3 is TGTGCCAGCAGTTCCAGGGAGGACACTGAAGCTTTCTTT. It codes for CASSSREDTEAFF.

The chain has TRBV7-2 and TRBJ2-7; TRBD1 agrees at 7 bases. Unmatched junction bases numbered 3, after V lost 3 bases and J lost 1 base. Germline lookup yields CDR1 SGHTA and CDR2 FQGNSA. This CDR3 has 14 amino acids. Here the CDR3 reads CASSLTGRSYEQYF. CDR3 nucleotides: TGTGCCAGCAGCTTGACAGGGCGTTCCTACGAGCAGTACTTC.

The genes are TRBV5-4 and TRBJ2-7, with 9 positions matching TRBD1. Germline V gene sequence: CDR1 SGHNT, CDR2 YYREEE (reference sequence). The CDR3 extends over 16 amino acids. After removal of 3 bases from V and 2 bases from J, the junction contained 9 bases not matched to a gene. The CDR3 region has the DNA TGTGCCAGCAGCTACCTCGCAGGACAGGGGCCCTACGAGCAGTACTTC. Protein product: CASSYLAGQGPYEQYF.

The V gene is TRBV7-2, the J gene TRBJ1-2, with TRBD1 as a possible D gene (5 bases). Trimming took 2 bases from V and 3 from J, leaving 10 bases between them. Germline CDR1 is SGHTA and CDR2 is FQGNSA. This CDR3 comprises 14 residues. The chain's CDR3 is CASSLSGLDYGYTF. CDR3 bases: TGTGCCAGCAGCTTATCAGGGTTAGACTATGGCTACACCTTC.

This chain links TRBV11-3 with TRBJ2-7, with TRBD2 identical over 15 bases. After removal of 5 bases from V and 0 bases from J, the junction contained 8 bases not matched to a gene. The length of the CDR3 is 18 residues. Germline-derived CDR1 and CDR2 are SGHNT and YENEEA. In DNA form, the CDR3 reads TGTGCCAGCAGCCCGGGACTAGCGGGAGGTCTTAGCTCCTACGAGCAGTACTTC. It encodes CASSPGLAGGLSSYEQYF.

This rearrangement joins TRBV5-1 to TRBJ2-3; TRBD1 matches 10 bases. The CDR3 contains 15 residues. Trimming took 2 bases from V and 9 from J; bases not matched to a gene: 9. Germline V lookup: CDR1 SGHRS, CDR2 YFSETQ. The CDR3: CASSFYWTGGETQYF. CDR3 nucleotides: TGCGCCAGCAGCTTTTATTGGACAGGGGGAGAAACGCAGTATTTT.

The rearrangement uses TRBV2 and TRBJ1-5; the match to TRBD1 covers 8 bases. This CDR3 region has 15 residues. The ends lost 6 bases at V and 2 bases at J; junction bases unmatched: 6. Per germline, CDR1 SNHLY and CDR2 FYNNEI. DNA of the CDR3: TGTGCCAGCAGAAGGATGACAGGGGGCAATCAGCCCCAGCATTTT. As protein: CASRRMTGGNQPQHF.

The rearrangement links TRBV25-1 to TRBJ2-3, with 7 nucleotides matching TRBD1. Germline loops: CDR1 MGHDK, CDR2 SYGVNS. J lost 6 bases, V lost 3 bases, and 3 bases had no gene match. CDR3 length equals 13 residues. The CDR3 loop is CASSDARGDTQYF. The CDR3 DNA is TGTGCCAGCAGTGACGCCAGGGGGGATACGCAGTATTTT.

Of note for this clone: At one of its ends the junction is not consistent with the germline gene, which may arise from a read error. The gene calls are TRBV7-2 and TRBJ2-5; 8 bases align to TRBD2. CDR3 size: 13 residues. The V gene's germline CDR1 is SGHTA and CDR2 FQGNSA. This CDR3 is CASSIAGQETQYF. The DNA for the CDR3 is TGTGCCAGCAGCATAGCGGGGCAGGAGACCCAGTACTTC.

This clone was observed once. The chain has TRBV28 and TRBJ1-2, with TRBD1 identical over 8 bases. CDR1 MDHEN and CDR2 SYDVKM come from the germline V gene. The CDR3 covers 14 residues. With V trimmed by 6 bases and J by 8 bases, 11 bases remained unmatched. The CDR3 nucleotides are TGTGCCAGCAGGTTGGACAGGGAGGCTGACGGCTACACCTTC. Encoded protein: CASRLDREADGYTF.

The J gene is TRBJ2-2, the V gene TRBV9; 9 nucleotides match TRBD1. This CDR3 comprises 15 residues. The junction had 4 bases not matched to a gene; V was cut back by 2 bases and J by 5 bases. CDR1 is SGDLS and CDR2 is YYNGEE in the germline V gene. The CDR3 reads CASSVRQGGTGELFF. The CDR3 DNA is TGTGCCAGCAGCGTGCGACAGGGGGGGACCGGGGAGCTGTTTTTT.

CDR3 coding DNA: TGTGCCAGCAGCTCGGGACTAGCGATGGGTGAGCAGTTCTTC. Translated: CASSSGLAMGEQFF. The chain carries TRBV11-3 and TRBJ2-1, with TRBD2 matching over 10 bases. After removal of 4 bases from V and 9 bases from J, the junction contained 6 bases not matched to a gene. Per germline, CDR1 SGHNT and CDR2 YENEEA. The CDR3 is 14 amino acids. The full variable domain, its missing parts supplied by reference TRBV11-3 and TRBJ2-1, is EAGVVQSPRYKIIEKKQPVAFWCNPISGHNTLYWYLQNLGQGPELLIRYENEEAVDDSQLPKDRFSAERLKGVDSTLKIQPAELGDSAVYLCASSSGLAMGEQFFGPGTRLTVL.

The genes are TRBV6-6 and TRBJ2-1; 10 bases agree with TRBD2. The junction had 4 bases not matched to a gene; V was cut back by 7 bases and J by 4 bases. Germline V lookup: CDR1 MNHNY, CDR2 SVGAGI (reference sequence). This CDR3 is 14 amino acids long. The CDR3 here is CASTGTSVYNEQFF. Written as DNA, the CDR3 is TGTGCCAGCACCGGGACTAGCGTATACAATGAGCAGTTCTTC.

The chain couples TRBV5-1 to TRBJ1-4, with a possible D match to TRBD1 (5 bases). Looked up from germline, CDR1 is SGHRS and CDR2 is YFSETQ. V was pared by 4 bases and J by 5 bases, with 9 bases between. CDR3 length: 13 residues. This CDR3 reads CASSRQQNEKLFF. CDR3 in DNA: TGCGCCAGCAGCAGACAGCAAAATGAAAAACTGTTTTTT. The entire variable domain, with the rest obtained from reference TRBV5-1 and TRBJ1-4, is as follows: KAGVTQTPRYLIKTRGQQVTLSCSPISGHRSVSWYQQTPGQGLQFLFEYFSETQRNKGNFPGRFSGRQFSNSRSEMNVSTLELGDSALYLCASSRQQNEKLFFGSGTQLSVL.

The chain uses TRBV2 and TRBJ1-1, with no clear D. This CDR3 contains 12 residues. Trimming removed 6 bases at V and 1 base at J, with 6 bases between. Per germline, CDR1 SNHLY and CDR2 FYNNEI. The CDR3 here is CASRFKNTEAFF. The DNA for the CDR3 is TGTGCCAGCAGATTCAAGAACACTGAAGCTTTCTTT. Looking up the rest from reference TRBV2 and TRBJ1-1 gives the full variable domain: EPEVTQTPSHQVTQMGQEVILRCVPISNHLYFYWYRQILGQKVEFLVSFYNNEISEKSEIFDDQFSVERPDGSNFTLKIRSTKLEDSAMYFCASRFKNTEAFFGQGTRLTVV.

The CDR3 sequence is CASSGGLNEKLFF. The CDR3 nucleotides are TGTGCCAGCTCAGGGGGCTTAAATGAAAAACTGTTTTTT. This chain joins TRBV18 and TRBJ1-4; D perhaps matches TRBD1 (6 bases). CDR3 length: 13 residues. Germline V lookup: CDR1 KGHSH, CDR2 LQKENI. The V end was cut by 5 bases, the J end by 5 bases, with 9 bases between.

The chain couples TRBV5-6 to TRBJ1-1, with 8 bases fitting TRBD1. The CDR3 length is 16 residues. The V gene end was trimmed by 4 bases and the J gene end by 4 bases; junction bases not matched to a gene: 12. Germline V gene lookup returns CDR1 SGHDT and CDR2 YYEEEE. The chain's CDR3 is CASSAGGAYVFTEAFF. The CDR3 DNA sequence: TGTGCCAGCAGCGCAGGGGGCGCATACGTATTCACTGAAGCTTTCTTT. Drawing the rest from reference TRBV5-6 and TRBJ1-1, the complete variable domain is DAGVTQSPTHLIKTRGQQVTLRCSPKSGHDTVSWYQQALGQGPQFIFQYYEEEERQRGNFPDRFSGHQFPNYSSELNVNALLLGDSALYLCASSAGGAYVFTEAFFGQGTRLTVV.

The gene calls are TRBV30 and TRBJ2-3; D remains ambiguous. Germline V gene lookup returns CDR1 GTSNPN and CDR2 SVGIG (reference sequence). V dropped 5 bases and J dropped 6 bases, with 15 bases sitting between them. The CDR3 totals 13 residues. The CDR3 is CAWGTRISDTQYF. The CDR3 bases are TGTGCCTGGGGTACCAGGATATCGGATACGCAGTATTTT.

This chain connects TRBV28 to TRBJ2-1; 9 bases line up with TRBD1. Trimming took 6 bases from V and 8 from J; bases not matched to a gene: 17. Germline lookup yields CDR1 MDHEN and CDR2 SYDVKM. The CDR3 has 17 residues. This CDR3 reads CASSRIHRDRVADEQFF. CDR3 nucleotides: TGTGCCAGCAGCCGAATTCACCGGGACAGGGTTGCAGATGAGCAGTTCTTC.

V and J are TRBV11-2 and TRBJ2-2; D possibly corresponds to TRBD1 (5 bases). The germline V gene encodes CDR1 SGHAT and CDR2 FQNNGV. The V end was cut by 3 bases, the J end by 5 bases, with 7 bases between. The CDR3 length is 13 residues. The CDR3: CASSFRDTGELFF. CDR3 nucleotides: TGTGCCAGCAGCTTCAGGGATACCGGGGAGCTGTTTTTT.

This clone appeared a single time. This chain uses TRBV6-5 with TRBJ1-6, with D maybe TRBD1 (5 bases). V gave up 8 bases and J gave up 10 bases, with 15 bases separating them. This CDR3 contains 13 residues. CDR1 is MNHEY, CDR2 SVGAGI, per germline. The DNA for the CDR3 is TGTGCCAGCTCGGAGGGGTGGAGGTCACCCCTCCACTTT. Translation: CASSEGWRSPLHF.